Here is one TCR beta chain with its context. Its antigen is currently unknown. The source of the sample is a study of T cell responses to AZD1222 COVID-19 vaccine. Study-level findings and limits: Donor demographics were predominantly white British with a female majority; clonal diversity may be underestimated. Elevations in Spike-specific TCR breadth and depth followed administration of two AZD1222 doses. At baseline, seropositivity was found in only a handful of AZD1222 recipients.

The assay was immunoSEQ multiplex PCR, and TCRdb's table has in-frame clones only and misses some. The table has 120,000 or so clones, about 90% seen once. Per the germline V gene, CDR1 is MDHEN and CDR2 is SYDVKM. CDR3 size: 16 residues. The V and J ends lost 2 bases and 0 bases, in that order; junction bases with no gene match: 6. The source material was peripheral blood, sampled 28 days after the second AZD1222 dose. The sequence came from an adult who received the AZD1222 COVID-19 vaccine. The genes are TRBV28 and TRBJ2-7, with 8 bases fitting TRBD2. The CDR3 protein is CASSLTASGYSYEQYF. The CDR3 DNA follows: TGTGCCAGCAGTTTAACGGCTAGCGGGTACTCCTACGAGCAGTACTTC.